This is a list of T cell receptor beta chains from one sample in a study of molecular identifiers for immune sequencing clone quantification. TCRdb re-analysed the PCR reads in MiXCR, keeping a single row per CDR3 protein. The sample contains approximately 93,000 distinct CDR3 sequences, roughly 25% of which appear only once. Material: naive CD8+ T cells from blood, with Jurkat cell RNA spiked in. All receptors come from a human donor in good health. Some libraries in this study had Jurkat cell RNA spiked in. CDR3s include the opening cysteine and the closing phenylalanine or tryptophan. The order of the fields is J gene, V gene, clone size, D gene, CDR3 protein. The D gene is left open where the match is weak. Only some rows state a clone size, as once, few, many or a class for expanded clones.

TRBJ2-5 TRBV10-3 many . CAISRTLDSEETQYF
TRBJ2-1 TRBV7-2 many . CASSLDRGTSYNEQFF
TRBJ2-7 TRBV7-9 . . CASSHSRGKEQYF
TRBJ2-7 TRBV4-3 few TRBD1 CASSQFGTGGEQYF
TRBJ1-2 TRBV4-3 few . CASSQDITTNYGYTF
TRBJ2-1 TRBV6-6 many TRBD2 CASTMTAGGYNEQFF
TRBJ1-5 TRBV30 few . CAWNGPNNQPQHF
TRBJ2-7 TRBV28 . . CASTMDGGPSEQYF
TRBJ2-7 TRBV6-1 . . CASSSRDFCSYEQYF
TRBJ2-1 TRBV4-1 once TRBD1 CASSDSGGRNLYNNEQFF
TRBJ1-6 TRBV5-1 . TRBD1 CASRQGAGNSPLHF
TRBJ1-6 TRBV5-5 many . CASSWSGSDNSPLHF
TRBJ2-7 TRBV19 few TRBD2 CASSMEGLASYEQYF
TRBJ2-7 TRBV13 . . CASSLGQGYVQYF
TRBJ2-7 TRBV5-6 few . CASSLRFGYEQYF
TRBJ2-4 TRBV5-8 . . CASSPYRGTNIQYF
TRBJ2-7 TRBV20-1 many TRBD2 CSVPGLAGYEQYF
TRBJ2-1 TRBV2 . . CASSEGWKGSSYNEQFF
TRBJ2-7 TRBV28 . . CASSLYAGKRRTYEQYF
TRBJ1-1 TRBV12-5 many . CASGLDLNTEAFF
TRBJ2-1 TRBV6-5 few . CASSPSGSYNEQFF
TRBJ2-5 TRBV12-3/TRBV12-4 many . CASSFGVGETQYF
TRBJ2-7 TRBV5-1 . . CASSFLGRGYEQYF
TRBJ2-3 TRBV6-2/TRBV6-3 . TRBD2 CAIDSGGVPDTQYF
TRBJ2-7 TRBV5-1 . TRBD1 CASSLGITSGGPLSYEQYF
TRBJ2-1 TRBV28 many . CASSLSSWPNEQFF
TRBJ2-2 TRBV7-6 many TRBD1 CASSEWTGQRSGELFF
TRBJ2-3 TRBV7-9 many TRBD2 CASSPPLGGRADTQYF
TRBJ2-7 TRBV27 many . CASSLGPVYEQYF
TRBJ2-4 TRBV6-2/TRBV6-3 . TRBD1 CASSYGQGVLQYF
TRBJ2-7 TRBV19 few . CASSPATGTYEQYF
TRBJ2-7 TRBV7-9 many . CASSGGTVNYEQYF
TRBJ2-1 TRBV7-3 . . CASSLTSGYNEQFF
TRBJ2-5 TRBV5-8 many . CASSLDGPRGQYF
TRBJ2-7 TRBV29-1 few . CSALIQGYEQYF
TRBJ1-2 TRBV13 few TRBD1 CASPSIEGAIGGYTF
TRBJ1-1 TRBV11-2 many . CASTQLLNTEAFF
TRBJ2-7 TRBV4-2 many . CASSQGVSAIYYEQYF
TRBJ2-5 TRBV11-2 few TRBD2 CASRPTSEETQYF
TRBJ1-5 TRBV4-1 . . CASSQVYAHSNQPQRF
TRBJ1-5 TRBV1 few . CTSSQDPHLDRDGNQPQHF
TRBJ2-3 TRBV12-3/TRBV12-4 many . CASSLVPLQHGTDTQYF
TRBJ1-6 TRBV4-3 . . CASSQDSDSPLHF
TRBJ2-1 TRBV6-2/TRBV6-3 . . CASSYIAEPYNAQFF
TRBJ2-7 TRBV6-5 many TRBD1 CASSHPWDRGSYEQYF
TRBJ2-1 TRBV28 . TRBD2 CASSSLGPGGDEQFF
TRBJ2-3 TRBV20-1 many TRBD2 CSARDDSGATDTQYF
TRBJ2-1 TRBV2 . . CASSDKGYNEQFF
TRBJ2-7 TRBV19 few TRBD2 CASSMTSGSYEQYF
TRBJ2-7 TRBV25-1 many . CASSELQDSYEQYF
TRBJ2-5 TRBV12-3/TRBV12-4 few . CASSLRGGRQETQYF
TRBJ1-2 TRBV4-1 . TRBD1 CASTQLPTGNYGYTF
TRBJ1-1 TRBV6-5 . . CASSYSGDTTEAFF
TRBJ1-1 TRBV29-1 many . CSVASRDGGTEAFF
TRBJ2-4 TRBV6-5 many . CAGSQINIQYF